The entry below describes one T cell receptor beta chain. Its antigen is unidentified. The sample has other DNA sequences that encode this CDR3 too. This sample is part of a study of shared clonotypes between healthy human individuals. Study-wide results and caveats: Although depth was large, rarefaction showed that sequencing of the sorted subsets was incomplete. What limited the represented genetic and exposure-history diversity was the small number of donors. Generation of non-shared clonotypes was less probable than generation of clonotypes shared by all four donors.

This CDR3 is 14 amino acids long. Trimming took 3 bases from V and 4 from J, leaving 9 bases between them. Germline CDR1 KGHSH, CDR2 LQKENI. This table comes from immunoSEQ multiplex PCR, and its TCRdb copy is limited to in-frame clones, with some not included. The sample has 2.5 million or so clones; 85% to 95% are singletons. V and J are TRBV18 and TRBJ1-4; possibly TRBD1 for D (5 bases). This clonotype was sampled from a man aged 18 to 30 in good health. The material sequenced was naive CD4+ T cells sorted from blood. Subset: CD45RA+ positively selected. As DNA, the CDR3 is TGTGCCAGCTCACCGGGGGGACTTAATGAAAAACTGTTTTTT. Protein product: CASSPGGLNEKLFF.